This T cell receptor beta chain was obtained from a study of blood T cell repertoires in COVID-19 (dated by TCRdb to 2018 to 2021). Study-wide context: Collaborator samples came from the United States, Italy and Spain and covered acute and convalescent phases of COVID-19. The material from the prospective study consisted of cDNA or gDNA derived from T cells, B-cell-depleted T cells, or PBMCs. The dataset comprised deeply sampled blood TCRbeta repertoires from subjects exposed to, actively infected with, or recovered from COVID-19. The repertoires were made available in a free public database intended to serve as a resource for research on the immune response to SARS-CoV-2. The samples were drawn from two sources: the first 160 participants of the ongoing ImmuneRACE study, and 1,254 subjects contributed by 6 global collaborators. The sample metadata nearly always contained a de-identified subject ID, COVID-19 status, age in years and sex. Where HLA class I and class II types were available, the types were taken from metadata supplied by the sample provider, not from assay-based typing. General findings and caveats noted by the study authors: Clinical and demographic metadata were provided uncurated, with the amount varying by source and participant.

Collaborating institutions collected whole blood in K2EDTA tubes following their own protocols. Collaborator samples were shipped for TCRbeta analysis as frozen whole blood, isolated PBMCs, or DNA extracted from either sample type. The immunoSEQ Assay, a bias-controlled multiplex PCR, was used to amplify TCRbeta CDR3 regions from genomic DNA. In the source study's methods: The number of nucleated cells in each sample was estimated by amplification of reference gene primers within the assay. To quantify the absolute abundance of each unique TCRbeta CDR3 rearrangement, sequence reads were collapsed and filtered. For each sample, productive Simpson clonality was calculated as the square root of Simpson's diversity index across productive rearrangements. This immuneACCESS table, as held by TCRdb, lists in-frame sequences with V and J called but not all clones. Of the missing ones, under half trace to an unresolved V gene in checked studies; the others have no known cause. V and J calls and clone size follow that table, whereas D and trimming were derived from the DNA. The sample table shows under 15,000 clones, and roughly 90% are seen once. The ten top clones hold approximately 13% of the sample.

As encoded in the germline V gene, CDR1 is SGHNT while CDR2 is YENEEA. Trimming removed 5 bases from V and 8 bases from J; the gene matches leave 6 bases unexplained. From its cysteine to its phenylalanine, the CDR3 spans 13 amino acids. Kept here is only the CDR3 DNA, which spans 39 bases and is read in frame from base 1. This clone showed up just once. It has no known antigen specificity. Base quality data are lacking; no much larger clone is found one base away. The sequencing input was peripheral blood. The V and J segments used are TRBV11-3 and TRBJ2-1; TRBD1 matches 7 bases in the middle. The clonotype originates from a man in his 70s with active COVID-19. The CDR3 protein: CASSRPDRYEQFF. The nucleotides are TGTGCCAGCAGCCGACCGGACAGGTATGAGCAGTTCTTC.